Below are 21 T cell receptor beta chains sequenced from a single sample in a study of blood T cell repertoires in COVID-19. Profiled with immunoSEQ multiplex PCR; TCRdb holds only in-frame clones, not every one. Among 210,000 or so clones listed, almost 90% were seen once. Material: peripheral blood. Every receptor here comes from a man aged 50 to 59 with acute or convalescent COVID-19.

This chain links TRBV5-4 with TRBJ2-1; the match to TRBD2 covers 8 bases. This CDR3 comprises 15 residues. In germline, CDR1 is SGHNT, CDR2 YYREEE (reference sequence). J was trimmed by 5 bases and V by 2 bases; bases with no gene match: 6. For the CDR3, the DNA is TGTGCCAGCAGCTTCCGAGCGGGAGCTGACAATGAGCAGTTCTTC. Amino acids: CASSFRAGADNEQFF.

The chain carries TRBV4-1 and TRBJ1-6, with TRBD1 as a possible D gene (6 bases). Trimming took off 0 bases at V and 6 bases at J, with 9 bases between the two ends. The CDR3 runs to 15 residues. From germline, CDR1 is MGHRA and CDR2 YSYEKL. The CDR3 DNA follows: TGCGCCAGCAGCCAAGACCGGGACATTAATTCACCCCTCCACTTT. This translates into CASSQDRDINSPLHF.

This clone was seen more than once but under ten times. The chain recombines TRBV12-3 or TRBV12-4 with TRBJ1-6; D gene uncertain. This CDR3 comprises 13 residues. Trimming stripped 6 bases from V and 8 bases from J, with 11 bases between. In DNA form, the CDR3 reads TGTGCCAGCAGCTATGAAGTGGATTCACCCCTCCACTTT. Its translation is CASSYEVDSPLHF.

The V and J genes are TRBV9 and TRBJ2-2; 10 bases are a match to TRBD1. V lost 3 bases to trimming and J lost 5 bases; unmatched junction nucleotides: 1. The CDR3 has 14 residues. Germline V gene sequence: CDR1 SGDLS, CDR2 YYNGEE. In DNA form, the CDR3 reads TGTGCCAGCAGCGGGACAGGGGGAACCGGGGAGCTGTTTTTT. Its translation is CASSGTGGTGELFF.

The chain combines TRBV11-2 with TRBJ2-1; TRBD2 matches at 7 bases. Trimming at V came to 5 bases and at J to 8 bases, leaving 18 bases not matched to a gene. There are 17 residues in the CDR3. Germline CDR1 reads SGHAT; CDR2 reads FQNNGV. The CDR3 DNA is TGTGCCAGCAGCCCGTTAGGGGCCAGCGGGATGTTGGATGAGCAGTTCTTC. Amino acid sequence: CASSPLGASGMLDEQFF.

This chain uses TRBV24-1 with TRBJ2-6; 9 bases match TRBD1. CDR1 is KGHDR and CDR2 is SFDVKD in the germline V gene. CDR3 length: 18 residues. The junction had 7 bases not matched to a gene; V was cut back by 4 bases and J by 1 base. This CDR3 is CATSDPPGQGSGANVLTF. The CDR3 nucleotides read TGTGCCACCAGTGACCCTCCGGGACAGGGTTCTGGGGCCAACGTCCTGACTTTC.

This sequence joins TRBV10-3 and TRBJ1-1; TRBD1 matches 7 bases. The germline gives CDR1 ENHRY, CDR2 SYGVKD. The CDR3 is 12 residues long. V was clipped by 10 bases and J by 7 bases; unmatched bases: 9. The CDR3 coding sequence is TGTGCCACCCGGGACAGCAACCGTGAAGCTTTCTTT. Translating gives CATRDSNREAFF.

This clone was seen a single time. The rearrangement links TRBV28 to TRBJ2-1, with a weak D call TRBD2 (6 bases). V lost 10 bases and J 2 bases, leaving 18 bases between the germline ends. CDR3 length: 15 residues. CDR1 MDHEN and CDR2 SYDVKM come from the germline V gene. The CDR3 reads CATNRDSIPYNEQFF. The CDR3 DNA is TGTGCCACCAACCGGGACTCGATCCCCTACAATGAGCAGTTCTTC.

The chain recombines TRBV25-1 with TRBJ1-4; TRBD1 aligns across 8 bases. Germline CDR1 reads MGHDK; CDR2 reads SYGVNS. There are 14 residues in the CDR3. Trimming at V came to 3 bases and at J to 9 bases, leaving 6 bases not matched to a gene. The CDR3 sequence: CASSDKTGVQKLFF. The CDR3 bases are TGTGCCAGCAGTGATAAGACAGGGGTCCAAAAACTGTTTTTT.

The V call is TRBV30, the J call TRBJ2-1; perhaps TRBD2 as D (6 bases). V was shortened by 0 bases and J by 8 bases, with 20 bases between the two germline ends. Per germline, CDR1 GTSNPN and CDR2 SVGIG (reference sequence). This CDR3 spans 16 amino acids. CDR3 coding DNA: TGTGCCTGGAGTGTAATCCCCGGGAGATCTAGGTATGAGCAGTTCTTC. Its protein product is CAWSVIPGRSRYEQFF. Supplemented by reference TRBV30 and TRBJ2-1, the full variable domain reads SQTIHQWPATLVQPVGSPLSLECTVEGTSNPNLYWYRQAAGRGLQLLFYSVGIGQISSEVPQNLSASRPQDRQFILSSKKLLLSDSGFYLCAWSVIPGRSRYEQFFGPGTRLTVL.

The chain recombines TRBV19 with TRBJ1-2; tentatively, D is TRBD1 (5 bases). V lost 5 bases, J lost 0 bases, and 16 bases lay in between. The CDR3 sequence is 16 residues long. The V gene's germline CDR1 is LNHDA and CDR2 SQIVND (reference sequence). CDR3 sequence reads: CASSAQMGGPNYGYTF. The CDR3 nucleotides are TGTGCCAGTAGTGCCCAAATGGGGGGTCCTAACTATGGCTACACCTTC.

The gene calls are TRBV19 and TRBJ1-1; 10 bases agree with TRBD1. Losses at the gene ends were 5 bases for V and 5 bases for J; bases not matched to a gene: 11. CDR3 length: 16 amino acids. Germline CDR1 LNHDA, CDR2 SQIVND (reference sequence). The CDR3 bases are TGTGCCAGTAGTGCCTCTCGCGGGACAGGGGTTACTGAAGCTTTCTTT. Its protein product is CASSASRGTGVTEAFF.

V and J are TRBV5-6 and TRBJ1-6; D unclear. The V and J ends lost 4 bases and 10 bases respectively, with 9 bases between them. This CDR3 contains 12 residues. The germline CDR1 and CDR2 sequences are SGHDT and YYEEEE. The chain's CDR3 is CASSLVRSPLHF. The CDR3 region has the DNA TGTGCCAGCAGCCTAGTACGGTCACCCCTCCACTTT.

This clone was found once. The chain employs TRBV18 and TRBJ2-7; a weak D match, TRBD2 (5 bases). Trimming stripped 1 base from V and 3 bases from J, with 16 bases between. The germline gives CDR1 KGHSH, CDR2 LQKENI. The CDR3 covers 16 residues. CDR3 sequence (DNA): TGTGCCAGCTCACCACAGGATGAGAGGGTCCTCTACGAGCAGTACGTC. Translation: CASSPQDERVLYEQYV.

The chain has TRBV3-1 (or the pseudogene TRBV3-2) and TRBJ2-3; TRBD2 aligns across 11 bases. Germline CDR1 LGHDT, CDR2 YNNKEL (reference sequence). CDR3 length equals 14 residues. The V and J ends lost 8 bases and 6 bases, in that order; junction bases with no gene match: 7. CDR3 bases: TGTGCCAGCGGCTCGCCTAGCGGGGGGGATACGCAGTATTTT. As protein: CASGSPSGGDTQYF.

This clone was detected once. J is TRBJ2-1 and V is TRBV9; 7 nucleotides line up with TRBD2. The ends lost 4 bases at V and 3 bases at J; junction bases unmatched: 16. Germline lookup yields CDR1 SGDLS and CDR2 YYNGEE. CDR3 length equals 18 residues. CDR3 bases: TGTGCCAGCAGCCACTCCCAATCGGGGGGACTGAACTACAATGAGCAGTTCTTC. Translating gives CASSHSQSGGLNYNEQFF.

The V and J genes are TRBV27 and TRBJ2-7; TRBD2 matches 10 bases. CDR1 is MNHEY and CDR2 is SMNVEV in the germline V gene (reference sequence). After removal of 3 bases from V and 3 bases from J, the junction contained 8 bases not matched to a gene. The CDR3 totals 16 residues. The CDR3 DNA follows: TGTGCCAGCAGTTTTACGGGACTAGCGAGTTACTACGAGCAGTACTTC. Translation gives CASSFTGLASYYEQYF.

This chain uses TRBV6-6 with TRBJ1-5; TRBD1 matches at 10 bases. Per the germline V gene, CDR1 is MNHNY and CDR2 is SVGAGI (reference sequence). J was trimmed by 3 bases and V by 10 bases; bases with no gene match: 9. The CDR3 runs 15 residues. The CDR3 DNA follows: TGTGCCACCAAGGGACAGGGGACTAACAATCAGCCCCAGCATTTT. Translation: CATKGQGTNNQPQHF.

The genes are TRBV18 and TRBJ2-7; D remains unclear. With 2 bases removed from V and 3 bases from J, the gap between germline ends came to 5 bases. The CDR3 is made up of 12 amino acids. Germline V gene sequence: CDR1 KGHSH, CDR2 LQKENI. CDR3 amino acids: CASSPSLYEQYF. The DNA for the CDR3 is TGTGCCAGCTCACCATCTCTCTACGAGCAGTACTTC.

Here the CDR3 DNA reads TGTGCCAGCTCATCGAATAGCGGGAGGGGGCTCTACGAGCAGTACTTC. Residues: CASSSNSGRGLYEQYF. The chain is built from TRBV18 and TRBJ2-7, with 11 bases identical to TRBD2. This CDR3 is built from 16 residues. Germline V gene lookup returns CDR1 KGHSH and CDR2 LQKENI. With V trimmed by 5 bases and J by 3 bases, 9 bases remained unmatched.

The rearrangement joins TRBV11-3 to TRBJ2-2; D not resolved. V was cut by 1 base and J by 3 bases, with 12 bases left in between. This CDR3 comprises 16 residues. Germline V gene data show CDR1 as SGHNT and CDR2 as YENEEA. CDR3 nucleotide sequence: TGTGCCAGCAGCTTAGTTCCCCCCCCTGACACCGGGGAGCTGTTTTTT. As protein: CASSLVPPPDTGELFF.